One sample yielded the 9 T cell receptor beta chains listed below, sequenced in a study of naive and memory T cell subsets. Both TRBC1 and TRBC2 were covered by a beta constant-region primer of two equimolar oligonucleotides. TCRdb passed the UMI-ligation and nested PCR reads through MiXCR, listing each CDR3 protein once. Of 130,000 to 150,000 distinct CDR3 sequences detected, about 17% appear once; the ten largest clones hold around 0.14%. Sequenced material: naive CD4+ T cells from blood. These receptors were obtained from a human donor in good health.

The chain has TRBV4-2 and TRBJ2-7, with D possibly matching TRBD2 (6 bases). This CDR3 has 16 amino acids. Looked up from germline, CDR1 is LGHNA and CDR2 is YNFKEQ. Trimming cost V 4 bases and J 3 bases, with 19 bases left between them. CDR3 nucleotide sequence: TGTGCCAGCAGCCCCTACCTGCTGGCGGGAAGCTACGAGCAGTACTTC. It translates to CASSPYLLAGSYEQYF.

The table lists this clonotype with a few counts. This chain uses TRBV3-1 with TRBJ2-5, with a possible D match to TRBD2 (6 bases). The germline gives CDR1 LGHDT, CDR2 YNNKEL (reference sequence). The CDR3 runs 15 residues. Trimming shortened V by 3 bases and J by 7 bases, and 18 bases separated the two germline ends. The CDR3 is CASSHRLGLSVTQYF. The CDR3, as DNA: TGTGCCAGCAGCCACCGCCTAGGACTATCGGTGACCCAGTACTTC.

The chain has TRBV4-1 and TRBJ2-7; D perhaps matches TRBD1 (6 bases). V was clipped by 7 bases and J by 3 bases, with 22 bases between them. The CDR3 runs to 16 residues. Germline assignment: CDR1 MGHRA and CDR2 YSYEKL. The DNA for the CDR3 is TGCGCCAGCACCCGAGGGGGAGTAACAGACAGCTACGAGCAGTACTTC. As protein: CASTRGGVTDSYEQYF.

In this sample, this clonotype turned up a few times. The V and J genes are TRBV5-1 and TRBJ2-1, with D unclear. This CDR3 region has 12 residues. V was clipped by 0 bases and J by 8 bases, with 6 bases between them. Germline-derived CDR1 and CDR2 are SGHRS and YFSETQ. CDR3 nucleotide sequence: TGCGCCAGCAGCTTGGAAGACTATGAGCAGTTCTTC. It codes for CASSLEDYEQFF.

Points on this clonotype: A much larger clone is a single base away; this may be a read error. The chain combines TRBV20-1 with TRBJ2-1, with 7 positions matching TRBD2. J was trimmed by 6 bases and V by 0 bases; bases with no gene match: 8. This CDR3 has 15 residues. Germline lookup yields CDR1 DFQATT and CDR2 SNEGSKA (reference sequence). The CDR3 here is CSARDLVTSSNEQFF. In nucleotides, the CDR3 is TGCAGTGCTAGAGATCTCGTGACTAGCAGCAATGAGCAGTTCTTC.

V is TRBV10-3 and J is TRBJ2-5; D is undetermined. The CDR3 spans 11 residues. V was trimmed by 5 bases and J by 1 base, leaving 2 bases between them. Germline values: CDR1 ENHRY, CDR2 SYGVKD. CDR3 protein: CAISFQETQYF. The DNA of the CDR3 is TGTGCCATCAGTTTCCAAGAGACCCAGTACTTC.

CDR3 protein: CASSPSASYNEQFF. The CDR3 DNA sequence: TGTGCCAGCAGCCCTAGCGCCTCCTACAATGAGCAGTTCTTC. This chain connects TRBV7-2 to TRBJ2-1, with D perhaps TRBD2 (6 bases). V was trimmed by 5 bases and J by 0 bases, leaving 8 bases between them. CDR1 is SGHTA, CDR2 FQGNSA, per germline. This CDR3 has 14 residues. Drawing the rest from reference TRBV7-2 and TRBJ2-1, the complete variable domain is GAGVSQSPSNKVTEKGKDVELRCDPISGHTALYWYRQSLGQGLEFLIYFQGNSAPDKSGLPSDRFSAERTGGSVSTLTIQRTQQEDSAVYLCASSPSASYNEQFFGPGTRLTVL.

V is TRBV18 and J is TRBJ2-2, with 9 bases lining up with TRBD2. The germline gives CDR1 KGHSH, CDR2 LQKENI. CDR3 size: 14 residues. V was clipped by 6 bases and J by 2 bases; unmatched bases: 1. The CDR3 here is CASSSGRNTGELFF. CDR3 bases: TGTGCCAGCTCTAGCGGGAGAAACACCGGGGAGCTGTTTTTT.

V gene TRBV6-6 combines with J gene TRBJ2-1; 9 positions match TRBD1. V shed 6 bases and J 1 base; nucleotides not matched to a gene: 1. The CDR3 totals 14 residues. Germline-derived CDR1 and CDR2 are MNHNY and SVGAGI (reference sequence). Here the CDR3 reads CASRQGASYNEQFF. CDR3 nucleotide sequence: TGTGCCAGCAGACAGGGGGCGTCCTACAATGAGCAGTTCTTC.